This T cell receptor beta chain was retrieved from a study of cytomegalovirus exposure and HLA in healthy donors. Study context: As released early, the data held approximately 80 million unique TCRs from HLA-typed donors. Whole-study findings and limits: Analysis was carried out at a later point, and it linked a missense DCLRE1C variant to TCR beta V- and J-gene trimming.

The PCR employed 60 Vbeta primers together with 13 Jbeta primers. The data were produced by immunoSEQ multiplex PCR, yet TCRdb's version contains in-frame clones alone and is incomplete. In total, the table holds approximately 210,000 clones. Comments on this clone: What it recognizes is unknown.

This CDR3 spans 15 amino acids. V shed 4 bases and J shed 7 bases, with 19 bases lying between them. Germline CDR1 MGHDK, CDR2 SYGVNS. The sequenced material came from PBMCs. This receptor was obtained from a woman aged 30 to 39 in good health and CMV-seropositive. V gene TRBV25-1 combines with J gene TRBJ1-2; the D is unclear. The CDR3 DNA reads TGTGCCAGCAGTGGCTTGGAAGGGATCGGGGTTGGCTACACCTTC. It yields the protein CASSGLEGIGVGYTF.